Below are 22 T cell receptor beta chains sequenced from a single sample in a study of beta chain features in type 1 diabetes. Expressed TCRB transcripts were sequenced because the isolated RNA had all been reverse transcribed beforehand. The repertoire was sequenced with immunoSEQ multiplex PCR; TCRdb's copy has only in-frame clones and lacks some. The profile shows fewer than 200,000 clones, about 13% of them singletons. The sequencing sample was made of central memory CD4+ T cells from blood. These receptor sequences come from a woman aged 18-30 years in good health.

The gene calls are TRBV5-4 and TRBJ1-1, with D possibly TRBD1 on 6 matching bases. Germline CDR1 reads SGHNT; CDR2 reads YYREEE (reference sequence). V lost 2 bases, J lost 3 bases, and 20 bases lay in between. The CDR3 is made up of 17 amino acids. Here the CDR3 reads CASSFRDTYPRDTEAFF. CDR3 in DNA: TGTGCCAGCAGCTTCCGGGACACCTACCCGAGGGACACTGAAGCTTTCTTT.

V and J are TRBV5-1 and TRBJ2-3, with D possibly TRBD2 on 6 matching bases. Trimming left V 4 bases short and J 3 bases short, with 9 bases between. The CDR3 consists of 13 residues. The germline CDR1 and CDR2 sequences are SGHRS and YFSETQ. The CDR3 here is CASSGAGTDTQYF. In DNA, the CDR3 is TGCGCCAGCAGCGGGGCGGGGACAGATACGCAGTATTTT.

CDR3 DNA: TGCGCCAGCAGCCGGGACTCAGGAAATCAGCCCCAGCATTTT. Translated, it gives CASSRDSGNQPQHF. J is TRBJ1-5 and V is TRBV5-1; D might be TRBD1 (5 bases). V was trimmed by 4 bases and J by 4 bases, leaving 12 bases between them. This CDR3 is built from 14 residues. In germline, CDR1 is SGHRS, CDR2 YFSETQ.

The gene calls are TRBV7-2 and TRBJ2-2; 7 bases agree with TRBD2. V shed 2 bases and J 7 bases; nucleotides not matched to a gene: 1. The CDR3 totals 13 residues. Germline lookup yields CDR1 SGHTA and CDR2 FQGNSA. The CDR3 spells CASSLRTSGELFF. CDR3 DNA sequence: TGTGCCAGCAGCTTACGGACTAGCGGGGAGCTGTTTTTT.

The sample holds a few counts of this clone. This chain uses TRBV30 with TRBJ2-5, with D maybe TRBD1 (5 bases). The V gene lost 3 bases and the J gene lost 4 bases, with 12 bases spanning the gap. The CDR3 totals 13 residues. Per germline, CDR1 GTSNPN and CDR2 SVGIG (reference sequence). As DNA, the CDR3 is TGTGCCTGGAGGGGCAGGGAAACAGAGACCCAGTACTTC. Protein product: CAWRGRETETQYF.

This clone was recorded at least ten times. V is TRBV9 and J is TRBJ2-3, with D perhaps matching TRBD2 (5 bases). The germline V gene has CDR1 SGDLS and CDR2 YYNGEE. V lost 7 bases and J 6 bases, leaving 12 bases between the germline ends. The CDR3 has 12 residues. The CDR3 DNA reads as TGTGCCAGCGGACGGGGTCTGGATACGCAGTATTTT. As protein: CASGRGLDTQYF. The full variable domain, rest sourced from reference TRBV9 and TRBJ2-3, is DSGVTQTPKHLITATGQRVTLRCSPRSGDLSVYWYQQSLDQGLQFLIQYYNGEERAKGNILERFSAQQFPDLHSELNLSSLELGDSALYFCASGRGLDTQYFGPGTRLTVL.

This rearrangement joins TRBV27 to TRBJ2-1, with 7 bases lining up with TRBD1. The germline V gene encodes CDR1 MNHEY and CDR2 SMNVEV (reference sequence). V was clipped by 5 bases and J by 2 bases; unmatched bases: 6. CDR3 length: 15 amino acids. The CDR3: CASSQPGQTYNEQFF. CDR3 coding DNA: TGTGCCAGCAGTCAGCCGGGACAGACCTACAATGAGCAGTTCTTC.

This clone was seen a handful of times. The CDR3 loop reads CAVSGTGTGDTEAFF. The DNA for the CDR3 is TGTGCCGTAAGTGGGACCGGGACAGGGGACACTGAAGCTTTCTTT. V gene TRBV19 combines with J gene TRBJ1-1; 10 bases fit TRBD1. V dropped 11 bases and J dropped 3; count of bases not matched to a gene: 12. CDR1 is LNHDA and CDR2 is SQIVND in the germline V gene (reference sequence). The CDR3 runs to 15 residues.

V is TRBV28 and J is TRBJ2-7; D gene uncertain. The CDR3 extends over 12 amino acids. Trimming took 3 bases from V and 6 from J, leaving 9 bases between them. Germline CDR1 reads MDHEN; CDR2 reads SYDVKM. The CDR3 loop reads CASSLSRVEQYF. CDR3 nucleotides: TGTGCCAGCAGTTTGAGCCGGGTCGAGCAGTACTTC.

The chain recombines TRBV29-1 with TRBJ2-7; TRBD2 agrees at 8 bases. CDR3 length equals 13 residues. The V and J ends lost 1 base and 4 bases, in that order; junction bases with no gene match: 3. Germline V CDR1 and CDR2: SQVTM, ANQGSEA. Written as DNA, the CDR3 is TGCAGCGTTGAAGGGACTAGCATTTACGAGCAGTACTTC. As protein: CSVEGTSIYEQYF.

This clone was seen a handful of times. The chain carries TRBV15 and TRBJ1-1; D is ambiguous. CDR1 and CDR2 from the germline V gene are LNHNV and YYDKDF (reference sequence). V dropped 3 bases and J dropped 4 bases, with 9 bases sitting between them. This CDR3 spans 13 amino acids. The CDR3 loop reads CATSSWKRTEAFF. CDR3 in DNA: TGTGCCACCAGCAGTTGGAAGCGCACTGAAGCTTTCTTT.

This clone showed up many times. The rearrangement joins TRBV7-9 to TRBJ1-1; no firm D call. The CDR3 totals 13 residues. Germline loops: CDR1 SEHNR, CDR2 FQNEAQ (reference sequence). The germline V and J ends were trimmed by 5 bases and 4 bases, with 11 bases remaining between them. The CDR3 DNA reads as TGTGCCAGCAGCCCCATTGGAGGCACTGAAGCTTTCTTT. This encodes CASSPIGGTEAFF.

J is TRBJ2-1 and V is TRBV5-1, with D perhaps matching TRBD2 (6 bases). Germline V gives CDR1 SGHRS, CDR2 YFSETQ. V was clipped by 1 base and J by 12 bases, with 20 bases between them. This CDR3 is 15 amino acids long. CDR3 protein: CASSLIEGGRRGQFF. The CDR3 nucleotides are TGCGCCAGCAGCTTGATTGAGGGAGGACGTCGCGGGCAGTTCTTC.

J is TRBJ1-5 and V is TRBV5-1, with 9 nucleotides matching TRBD1. The germline V gene has CDR1 SGHRS and CDR2 YFSETQ. This CDR3 contains 16 residues. V gave up 4 bases and J gave up 7 bases; unmatched junction bases: 12. Written as DNA, the CDR3 is TGCGCCAGCAGCCGGGGGACAGGGAAAATGGAACAGCCCCAGCATTTT. Protein sequence: CASSRGTGKMEQPQHF.

V is TRBV5-4 and J is TRBJ2-1, with TRBD1 as a possible D gene (5 bases). Germline CDR1 SGHNT, CDR2 YYREEE (reference sequence). The ends were cut back, 3 bases at V and 6 bases at J, with 16 bases in the middle. The CDR3 sequence is 15 residues long. In nucleotides, the CDR3 is TGTGCCAGCAGCTCCAGGGCGACGATAGCCAATGAGCAGTTCTTC. This translates into CASSSRATIANEQFF.

There are a few counts of this clone. The CDR3 region is CASSLAGTTREQYF. The DNA of the CDR3 is TGTGCCAGCAGTCTAGCGGGCACGACTCGGGAGCAGTACTTC. This chain joins TRBV28 and TRBJ2-7; 8 nucleotides match TRBD2. CDR3 length: 14 residues. Trimming removed 5 bases from V and 7 bases from J; junction bases left unmatched: 10. Germline V gene sequence: CDR1 MDHEN, CDR2 SYDVKM.

This clone was recorded a few times. The chain combines TRBV20-1 with TRBJ1-2; D gene uncertain. CDR1 and CDR2 from the germline V gene are DFQATT and SNEGSKA (reference sequence). This CDR3 comprises 10 residues. V gave up 8 bases and J gave up 7 bases, with 11 bases separating them. The CDR3 spells CSSEISGYTF. The CDR3 bases are TGCAGTTCCGAGATTAGTGGCTACACCTTC.

This clone was picked up a small number of times. The rearrangement joins TRBV7-8 to TRBJ1-4, with 9 bases aligning to TRBD1. CDR1 is SGHVS, CDR2 FQNEAQ, per germline. The CDR3 consists of 14 residues. Germline trimming cut 4 bases from V and 9 bases from J; bases unmatched to any gene: 6. The CDR3 here is CASSSRDRDKKLFF. The CDR3 nucleotides read TGTGCCAGCAGCTCCCGGGACAGGGACAAAAAACTGTTTTTT.

The chain carries TRBV28 and TRBJ1-4, with D maybe TRBD1 (6 bases). The V end lost 8 bases, the J end lost 8 bases, and 12 bases lay between the germline ends. The CDR3 runs 12 residues. Germline V gene lookup returns CDR1 MDHEN and CDR2 SYDVKM. The CDR3 loop is CASSGAREKLFF. CDR3 bases: TGTGCCAGCTCAGGGGCAAGGGAAAAACTGTTTTTT.

This clone was recorded a few times. The rearrangement links TRBV6-1 to TRBJ1-2; D may be TRBD1 (6 bases). Germline V CDR1 and CDR2: MNHNS, SASEGT. The length of the CDR3 is 12 residues. V shed 10 bases and J shed 3 bases, with 12 bases lying between them. The CDR3 bases are TGTGCCACAACACAGGGTGACTATGGCTACACCTTC. Encoded protein: CATTQGDYGYTF.

The chain carries TRBV7-2 and TRBJ1-2; a possible D gene is TRBD1 (5 bases). There are 12 residues in the CDR3. Trimming took 3 bases from V and 9 from J, leaving 11 bases between them. The germline gives CDR1 SGHTA, CDR2 FQGNSA. For the CDR3, the DNA is TGTGCCAGCAGCTTCCCCAGGGTGAGCTACACCTTC. This gives the protein CASSFPRVSYTF.

The chain has TRBV7-9 and TRBJ2-5; perhaps TRBD1 as D (5 bases). The CDR3 consists of 13 residues. The V end was cut by 0 bases, the J end by 4 bases, with 6 bases between. In germline, CDR1 is SEHNR, CDR2 FQNEAQ (reference sequence). The CDR3 bases are TGTGCCAGCAGCTTAGCGCAGGGAGAGACCCAGTACTTC. Its protein product is CASSLAQGETQYF.